This T cell receptor (beta chain) was profiled in a study of T cells after yellow fever vaccination. The germline gives CDR1 MNHEY, CDR2 SVGAGI. The V gene lost 0 bases and the J gene lost 2 bases, with 7 bases spanning the gap. This CDR3 is built from 14 residues. TCRdb recomputed calls from the 5' RACE reads with MiXCR, one row per CDR3 protein. The table has some 340,000 distinct CDR3 sequences, 4.1% seen once; the top ten hold about 26%. This clonotype has only a few counts. V is TRBV6-5 and J is TRBJ1-2; D uncertain. This material consisted of PBMCs, taken 5 days after the yellow fever booster vaccination. This TCR came from a young man who received the YFV17D yellow fever vaccine. CDR3 amino acids: CASSYSVINYGYTF. DNA for the CDR3: TGTGCCAGCAGTTACTCCGTAATAAACTATGGCTACACCTTC.